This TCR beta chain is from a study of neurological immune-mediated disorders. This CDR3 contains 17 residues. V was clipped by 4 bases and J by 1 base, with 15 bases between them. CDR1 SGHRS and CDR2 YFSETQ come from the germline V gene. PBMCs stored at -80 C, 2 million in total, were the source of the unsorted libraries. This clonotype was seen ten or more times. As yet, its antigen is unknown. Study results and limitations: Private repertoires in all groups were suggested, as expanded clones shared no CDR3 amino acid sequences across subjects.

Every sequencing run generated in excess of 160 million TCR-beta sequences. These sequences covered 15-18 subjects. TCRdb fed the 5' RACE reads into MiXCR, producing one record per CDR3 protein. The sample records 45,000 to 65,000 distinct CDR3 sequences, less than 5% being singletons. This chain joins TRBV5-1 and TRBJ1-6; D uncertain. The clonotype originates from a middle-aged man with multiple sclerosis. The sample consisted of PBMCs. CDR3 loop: CASSPAGPISYNSPLHF. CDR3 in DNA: TGCGCCAGCAGCCCCGCCGGGCCTATATCCTATAATTCACCCCTCCACTTT.